This TCR beta chain was retrieved from a study of cytomegalovirus exposure and HLA in healthy donors. From germline, CDR1 is SQVTM and CDR2 ANQGSEA. The V segment lost 4 bases and the J segment 7 bases; nucleotides outside the gene matches: 9. The CDR3 runs to 13 residues. Concerning this clone: Its antigen is still unknown.

General study points: For presence/absence analyses, sequencing depth was assumed to be roughly uniform across donors.

Amplification used 60 Vbeta primers and 13 Jbeta primers. Sequenced by immunoSEQ multiplex PCR; TCRdb stores in-frame clones only, minus some. This table holds 40,000 to 55,000 clones, 63% found once. This receptor was identified in a man aged 55 to 69 in good health and CMV-seropositive. The chain carries TRBV29-1 and TRBJ1-1, with TRBD1 matching 7 bases. Sequencing used PBMCs. CDR3 DNA sequence: TGCAGCGTTGCCCCAGGGGGTAGGGGTGAAGCTTTCTTT. It translates to CSVAPGGRGEAFF.